This T cell receptor (beta chain) was documented in a study of CD8+ T cells in alopecia areata. The study, taken as a whole, reports: On tofacitinib, scalp and blood still held many of the expanded lesional clones.

Sequencing templates came from extracted RNA that was reverse transcribed into cDNA. Assay: immunoSEQ multiplex PCR; the TCRdb copy retains only in-frame clones and omits some. The table lists about 190,000 clones, about three fifths of them singletons. About this clone: The antigen remains unidentified.

CDR1 is SNHLY and CDR2 is FYNNEI in the germline V gene. This CDR3 contains 14 residues. V shed 4 bases and J shed 4 bases, with 12 bases lying between them. Stated treatment: oral pan-JAK inhibitor, 5-10 mg twice daily. This TCR came from a human donor with alopecia areata. The V call is TRBV2, the J call TRBJ2-3; D possibly corresponds to TRBD1 (5 bases). The source was CD8+ T cells sorted from blood, collected at week 24, from a patient treated with tofacitinib. CDR3 DNA sequence: TGTGCCAGCAGTGCCCGTCAGGGCCCAGATACGCAGTATTTT. This encodes CASSARQGPDTQYF.